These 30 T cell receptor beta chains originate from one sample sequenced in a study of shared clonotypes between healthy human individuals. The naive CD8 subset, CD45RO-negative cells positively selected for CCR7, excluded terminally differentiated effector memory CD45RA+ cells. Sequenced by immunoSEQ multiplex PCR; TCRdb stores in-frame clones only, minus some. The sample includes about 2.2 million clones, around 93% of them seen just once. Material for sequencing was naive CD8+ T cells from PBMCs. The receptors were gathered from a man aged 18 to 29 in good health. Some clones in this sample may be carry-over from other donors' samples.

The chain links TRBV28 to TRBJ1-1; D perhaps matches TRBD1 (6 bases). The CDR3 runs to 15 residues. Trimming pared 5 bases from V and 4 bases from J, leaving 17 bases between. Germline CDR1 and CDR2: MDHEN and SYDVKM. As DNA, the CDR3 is TGTGCCAGCAGTGGCAGGGGCCCTAGGAGCACTGAAGCTTTCTTT. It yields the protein CASSGRGPRSTEAFF.

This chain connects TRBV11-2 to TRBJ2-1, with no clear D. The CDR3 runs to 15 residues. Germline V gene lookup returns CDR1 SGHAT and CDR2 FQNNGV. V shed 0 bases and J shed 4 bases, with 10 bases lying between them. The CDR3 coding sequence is TGTGCCAGCAGCTTAGATCGGGCATATTACAATGAGCAGTTCTTC. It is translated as CASSLDRAYYNEQFF.

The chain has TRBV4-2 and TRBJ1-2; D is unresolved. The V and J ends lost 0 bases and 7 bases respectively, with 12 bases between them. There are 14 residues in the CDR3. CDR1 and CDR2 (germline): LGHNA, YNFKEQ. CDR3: CASSQEPGESGYTF. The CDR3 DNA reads TGTGCCAGCAGCCAAGAGCCAGGAGAGAGTGGCTACACCTTC.

The DNA for the CDR3 is TGTGCCAGCAGGATGGGTAGCACTGAAGCTTTCTTT. This encodes CASRMGSTEAFF. V is TRBV6-1 and J is TRBJ1-1; D uncertain. Germline values: CDR1 MNHNS, CDR2 SASEGT. Trimming shortened V by 6 bases and J by 4 bases, and 9 bases separated the two germline ends. CDR3 size: 12 residues.

The CDR3 DNA reads as TGTGCCAGCAGTTTTATAGGTAGCATGAACACTGAAGCTTTCTTT. Its protein is CASSFIGSMNTEAFF. The chain recombines TRBV28 with TRBJ1-1; unclear D gene. Deletions cut 3 bases from V and 0 bases from J, with 11 bases between. This CDR3 has 15 amino acids. Germline-derived CDR1 and CDR2 are MDHEN and SYDVKM.

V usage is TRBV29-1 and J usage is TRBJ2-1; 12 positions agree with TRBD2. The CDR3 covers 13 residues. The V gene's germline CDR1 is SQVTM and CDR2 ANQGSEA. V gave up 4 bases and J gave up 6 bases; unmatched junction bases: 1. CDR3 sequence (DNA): TGCAGCGTTGTACTAGCGGGGGGCAATGAGCAGTTCTTC. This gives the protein CSVVLAGGNEQFF.

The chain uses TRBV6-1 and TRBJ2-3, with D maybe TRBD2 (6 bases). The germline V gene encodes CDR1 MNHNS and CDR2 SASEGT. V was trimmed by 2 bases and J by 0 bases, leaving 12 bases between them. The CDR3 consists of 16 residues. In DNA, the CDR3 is TGTGCCAGCAGTGAATGGCGGGAACCAAGCACAGATACGCAGTATTTT. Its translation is CASSEWREPSTDTQYF.

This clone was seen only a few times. In DNA form, the CDR3 reads TGTGCCAGCAGCCAGACAGGGCTTGCGGGCAATCAGCCCCAGCATTTT. It is translated as CASSQTGLAGNQPQHF. This chain connects TRBV7-9 to TRBJ1-5, with 7 bases identical to TRBD1. With 5 bases clipped from V and 2 bases from J, the junction kept 9 bases outside the gene matches. There are 16 residues in the CDR3. Germline-derived CDR1 and CDR2 are SEHNR and FQNEAQ (reference sequence).

The CDR3 DNA sequence: TGTGCCAGCAGCTGGGACTACAATGAGCAGTTCTTC. Its translation is CASSWDYNEQFF. V usage is TRBV11-2 and J usage is TRBJ2-1; D is undetermined. Germline V CDR1 and CDR2: SGHAT, FQNNGV. This CDR3 is 12 amino acids long. Trimming cost V 4 bases and J 3 bases, with 4 bases left between them.

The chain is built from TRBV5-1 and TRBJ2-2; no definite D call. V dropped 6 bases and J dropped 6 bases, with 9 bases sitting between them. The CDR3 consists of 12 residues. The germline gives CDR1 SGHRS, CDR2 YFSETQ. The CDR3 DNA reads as TGCGCCAGCACCCACCCGGCCGGGGAGCTGTTTTTT. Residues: CASTHPAGELFF.

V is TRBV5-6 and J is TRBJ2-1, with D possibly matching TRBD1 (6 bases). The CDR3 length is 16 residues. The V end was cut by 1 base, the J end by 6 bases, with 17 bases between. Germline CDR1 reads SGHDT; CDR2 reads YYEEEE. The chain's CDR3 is CASSLLTGMGANEQFF. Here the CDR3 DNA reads TGTGCCAGCAGCTTGTTAACGGGGATGGGGGCCAATGAGCAGTTCTTC.

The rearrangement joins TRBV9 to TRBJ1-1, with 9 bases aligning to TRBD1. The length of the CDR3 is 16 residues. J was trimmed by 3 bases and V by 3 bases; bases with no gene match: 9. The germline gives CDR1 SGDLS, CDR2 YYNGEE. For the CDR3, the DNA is TGTGCCAGCAGCGCCCTTCGGACAGGGGCCTACACTGAAGCTTTCTTT. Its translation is CASSALRTGAYTEAFF. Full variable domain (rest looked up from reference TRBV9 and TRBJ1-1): DSGVTQTPKHLITATGQRVTLRCSPRSGDLSVYWYQQSLDQGLQFLIQYYNGEERAKGNILERFSAQQFPDLHSELNLSSLELGDSALYFCASSALRTGAYTEAFFGQGTRLTVV.

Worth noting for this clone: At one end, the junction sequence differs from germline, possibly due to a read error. The DNA of the CDR3 is TGTGCCACCTACTCACTTCCGGGACAGGACCCCGTTTTT. It specifies CATYSLPGQDPVF. The V and J genes are TRBV27 and TRBJ2-3; the match to TRBD1 covers 8 bases. This CDR3 is built from 13 residues. Germline-derived CDR1 and CDR2 are MNHEY and SMNVEV (reference sequence).

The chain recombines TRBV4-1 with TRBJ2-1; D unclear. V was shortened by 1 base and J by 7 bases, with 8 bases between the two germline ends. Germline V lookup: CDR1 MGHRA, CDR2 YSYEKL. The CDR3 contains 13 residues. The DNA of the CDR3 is TGCGCCAGCAGCCAAGGGATTTTGAATGAGCAGTTCTTC. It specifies CASSQGILNEQFF.

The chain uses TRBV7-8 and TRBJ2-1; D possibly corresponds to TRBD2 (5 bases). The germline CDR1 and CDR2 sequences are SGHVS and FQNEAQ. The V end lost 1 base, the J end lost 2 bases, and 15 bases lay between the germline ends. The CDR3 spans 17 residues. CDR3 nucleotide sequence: TGTGCCAGCAGCTTAGTCAGGCGAGGAGGCCCCTACAATGAGCAGTTCTTC. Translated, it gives CASSLVRRGGPYNEQFF.

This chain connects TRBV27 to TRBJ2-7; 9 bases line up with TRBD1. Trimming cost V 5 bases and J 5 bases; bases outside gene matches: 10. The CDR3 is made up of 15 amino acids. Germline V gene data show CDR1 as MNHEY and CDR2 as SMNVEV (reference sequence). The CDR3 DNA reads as TGTGCCAGCAGTCTTAGGGACAGGGTAGCAAACGAGCAGTACTTC. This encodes CASSLRDRVANEQYF.

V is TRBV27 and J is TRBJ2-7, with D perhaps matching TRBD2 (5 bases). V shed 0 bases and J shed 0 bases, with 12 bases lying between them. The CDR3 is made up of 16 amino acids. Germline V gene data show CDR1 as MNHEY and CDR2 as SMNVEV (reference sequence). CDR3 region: CASSLSPLTTSYEQYF. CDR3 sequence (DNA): TGTGCCAGCAGTTTATCACCCCTGACTACCTCCTACGAGCAGTACTTC.

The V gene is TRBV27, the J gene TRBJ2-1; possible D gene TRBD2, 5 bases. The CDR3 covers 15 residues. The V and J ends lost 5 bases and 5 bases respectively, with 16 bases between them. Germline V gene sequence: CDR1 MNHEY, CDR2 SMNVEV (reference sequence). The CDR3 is CASSPIGSADNEQFF. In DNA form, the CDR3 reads TGTGCCAGCAGTCCCATTGGTAGCGCTGACAATGAGCAGTTCTTC.

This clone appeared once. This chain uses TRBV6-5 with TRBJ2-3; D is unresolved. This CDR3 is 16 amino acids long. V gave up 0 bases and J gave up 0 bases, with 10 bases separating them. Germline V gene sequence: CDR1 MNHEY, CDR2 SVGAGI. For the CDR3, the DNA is TGTGCCAGCAGTTACTCTAGACTCGCTAGCACAGATACGCAGTATTTT. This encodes CASSYSRLASTDTQYF.

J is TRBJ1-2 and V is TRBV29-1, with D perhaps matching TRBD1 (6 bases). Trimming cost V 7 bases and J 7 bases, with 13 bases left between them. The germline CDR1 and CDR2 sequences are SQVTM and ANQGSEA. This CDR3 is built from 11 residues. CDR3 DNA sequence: TGCAGCGCAAGGGGGGCGGGTGGCTACACCTTC. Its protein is CSARGAGGYTF.

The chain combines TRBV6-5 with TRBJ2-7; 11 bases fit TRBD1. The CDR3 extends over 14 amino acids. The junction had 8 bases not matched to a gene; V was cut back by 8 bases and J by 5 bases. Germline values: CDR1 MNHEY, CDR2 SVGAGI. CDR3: CASGPGQGVDEQYF. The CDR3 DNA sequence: TGTGCCAGCGGACCGGGACAGGGGGTGGACGAGCAGTACTTC.

CDR3 in DNA: TGTGCCAGCAACGACGGCTACTACGAGCAGTACTTC. Translated, it gives CASNDGYYEQYF. The V call is TRBV6-1, the J call TRBJ2-7; D is unclear. The V gene lost 7 bases and the J gene lost 3 bases, with 10 bases spanning the gap. Germline CDR1 reads MNHNS; CDR2 reads SASEGT. CDR3 length: 12 residues.

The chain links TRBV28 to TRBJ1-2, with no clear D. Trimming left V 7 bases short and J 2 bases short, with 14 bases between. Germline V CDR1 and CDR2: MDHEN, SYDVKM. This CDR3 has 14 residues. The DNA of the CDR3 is TGTGCCAGCACCCCCTTCGGCCGAAACTATGGCTACACCTTC. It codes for CASTPFGRNYGYTF.

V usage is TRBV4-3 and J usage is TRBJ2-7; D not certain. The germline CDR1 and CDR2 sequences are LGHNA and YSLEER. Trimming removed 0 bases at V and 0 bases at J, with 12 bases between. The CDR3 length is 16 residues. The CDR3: CASSQDSDSTSYEQYF. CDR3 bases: TGCGCCAGCAGCCAAGACAGCGACTCCACCTCCTACGAGCAGTACTTC.

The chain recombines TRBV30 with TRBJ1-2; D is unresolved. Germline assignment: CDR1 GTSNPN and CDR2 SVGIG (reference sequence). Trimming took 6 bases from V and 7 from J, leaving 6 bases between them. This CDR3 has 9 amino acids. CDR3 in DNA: TGTGCCTGTCACCCTGGCTACACCTTC. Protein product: CACHPGYTF.

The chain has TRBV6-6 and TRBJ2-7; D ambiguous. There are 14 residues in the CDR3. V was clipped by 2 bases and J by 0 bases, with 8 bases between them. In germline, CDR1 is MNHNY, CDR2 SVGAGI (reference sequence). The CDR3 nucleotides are TGTGCCAGCAGTTACGAGCCAGTCTCCTACGAGCAGTACTTC. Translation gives CASSYEPVSYEQYF.

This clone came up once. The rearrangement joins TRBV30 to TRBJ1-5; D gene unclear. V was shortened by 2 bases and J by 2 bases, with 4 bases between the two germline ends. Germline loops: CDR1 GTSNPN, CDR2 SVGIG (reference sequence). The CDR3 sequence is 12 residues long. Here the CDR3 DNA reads TGTGCCTGGAGTACAGGCAATCAGCCCCAGCATTTT. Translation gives CAWSTGNQPQHF.

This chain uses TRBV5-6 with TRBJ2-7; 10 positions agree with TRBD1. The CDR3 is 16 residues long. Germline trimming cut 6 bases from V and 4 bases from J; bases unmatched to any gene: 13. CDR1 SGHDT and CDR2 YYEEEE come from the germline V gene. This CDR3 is CASTKGRQGATYEQYF. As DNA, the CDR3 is TGTGCCAGCACGAAAGGACGACAGGGGGCGACGTACGAGCAGTACTTC.

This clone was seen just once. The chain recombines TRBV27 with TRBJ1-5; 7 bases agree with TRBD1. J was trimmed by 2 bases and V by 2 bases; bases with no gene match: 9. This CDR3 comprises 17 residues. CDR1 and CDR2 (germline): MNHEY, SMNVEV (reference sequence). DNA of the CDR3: TGTGCCAGCAGTTTAGAAGGGGGCAGATCGGGCAATCAGCCCCAGCATTTT. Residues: CASSLEGGRSGNQPQHF.

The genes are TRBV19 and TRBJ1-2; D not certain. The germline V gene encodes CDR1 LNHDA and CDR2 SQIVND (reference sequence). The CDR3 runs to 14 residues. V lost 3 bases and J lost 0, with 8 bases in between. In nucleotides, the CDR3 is TGTGCCAGTAGTATCCCGGATCCTAACTATGGCTACACCTTC. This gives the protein CASSIPDPNYGYTF.